Below are 23 T cell receptor beta chains sequenced from a single sample in a study of T cell responses to AZD1222 COVID-19 vaccine. TCRdb's copy holds only in-frame clones and misses some; the assay was immunoSEQ multiplex PCR. The repertoire has about 150,000 clones, approximately 88% of them found once; the top ten carry roughly 3.5%. The material was peripheral blood, obtained on day 0 of MenACWY control vaccination. These receptors were obtained from an adult in good health.

J is TRBJ1-5 and V is TRBV28; D unclear. V dropped 7 bases and J dropped 5 bases, with 15 bases sitting between them. Germline assignment: CDR1 MDHEN and CDR2 SYDVKM. The CDR3 is 14 residues long. CDR3 sequence reads: CASTLGSGYQPQHF. Written as DNA, the CDR3 is TGTGCCAGCACCCTGGGGTCGGGGTATCAGCCCCAGCATTTT.

A note on this clone: One junction end disagrees with the germline gene, perhaps due to a read error. The V call is TRBV6-1, the J call TRBJ1-1; D unresolved. CDR3 length: 10 amino acids. Looked up from germline, CDR1 is MNHNS and CDR2 is SASEGT. Here the CDR3 DNA reads TGTGCCAGCAGTGACCGGGCCCGGAACTTT. Protein product: CASSDRARNF.

This clone showed up just a few times. The genes are TRBV24-1 and TRBJ2-5; D could derive from TRBD1 or TRBD2 (5 bases each). CDR3 size: 15 residues. V lost 5 bases, J lost 4 bases, and 16 bases lay in between. CDR1 is KGHDR, CDR2 SFDVKD, per germline. Here the CDR3 DNA reads TGTGCCACCAGTGGCTTTGGGGGTTTCCGAGAGACCCAGTACTTC. This codes for CATSGFGGFRETQYF.

This clone showed up just a few times. The CDR3 here is CASSSRVVSHEQYF. The CDR3 DNA sequence: TGTGCCAGCAGCTCCCGGGTAGTAAGTCACGAGCAGTACTTC. The chain links TRBV7-2 to TRBJ2-7; D is unclear. Germline V CDR1 and CDR2: SGHTA, FQGNSA. This CDR3 comprises 14 residues. With 4 bases removed from V and 5 bases from J, the gap between germline ends came to 15 bases.

The chain links TRBV19 to TRBJ2-7, with D perhaps TRBD1 or TRBD2 (5 bases each). The V gene's germline CDR1 is LNHDA and CDR2 SQIVND (reference sequence). The CDR3 spans 14 residues. Trimming took off 4 bases at V and 1 base at J, with 11 bases between the two ends. This CDR3 is CASSTGTRSYEQYF. The DNA for the CDR3 is TGTGCCAGTAGTACCGGGACGCGGTCCTACGAGCAGTACTTC.

J is TRBJ2-1 and V is TRBV11-3; D remains ambiguous. Germline lookup yields CDR1 SGHNT and CDR2 YENEEA. The V end was cut by 5 bases, the J end by 0 bases, with 8 bases between. The CDR3 totals 14 residues. In nucleotides, the CDR3 is TGTGCCAGCAGCATAAGGAACTCCTACAATGAGCAGTTCTTC. Translating gives CASSIRNSYNEQFF. Drawing the rest from reference TRBV11-3 and TRBJ2-1, the complete variable domain is EAGVVQSPRYKIIEKKQPVAFWCNPISGHNTLYWYLQNLGQGPELLIRYENEEAVDDSQLPKDRFSAERLKGVDSTLKIQPAELGDSAVYLCASSIRNSYNEQFFGPGTRLTVL.

This chain uses TRBV29-1 with TRBJ1-2, with D tentatively TRBD1 (5 bases). The CDR3 spans 12 residues. V shed 6 bases and J shed 1 base, with 9 bases lying between them. Per the germline V gene, CDR1 is SQVTM and CDR2 is ANQGSEA. The CDR3 is CSVSGFNYGYTF. The CDR3 bases are TGCAGCGTCTCAGGGTTTAACTATGGCTACACCTTC.

This clone appeared once. The rearrangement uses TRBV2 and TRBJ1-2; TRBD1 aligns across 7 bases. Losses at the gene ends were 2 bases for V and 8 bases for J; bases not matched to a gene: 14. CDR1 SNHLY and CDR2 FYNNEI come from the germline V gene. This CDR3 spans 16 amino acids. The CDR3 region is CASSETGTALARGYTF. The DNA of the CDR3 is TGTGCCAGCAGTGAAACCGGGACAGCTCTCGCTCGGGGCTACACCTTC.

CDR3 coding DNA: TGTGCCACCAGTGATTTGTCTGGGGGTCTCTCCGGGGAGCTGTTTTTT. Translating it yields CATSDLSGGLSGELFF. The V call is TRBV24-1, the J call TRBJ2-2; D might be TRBD1 or TRBD2, each matching 5 bases. The CDR3 has 16 amino acids. Germline-derived CDR1 and CDR2 are KGHDR and SFDVKD. Trimming left V 0 bases short and J 6 bases short, with 13 bases between.

The chain has TRBV5-1 and TRBJ1-1, with 12 bases matching TRBD1. The length of the CDR3 is 14 residues. The V gene's germline CDR1 is SGHRS and CDR2 YFSETQ. After removal of 4 bases from V and 8 bases from J, the junction contained 6 bases not matched to a gene. DNA of the CDR3: TGCGCCAGCAGCGCAGGGACAGGGGGCGGCGAAGCTTTCTTT. Translation gives CASSAGTGGGEAFF.

This chain connects TRBV11-2 to TRBJ2-3, with D perhaps given as TRBD1 or TRBD2 (5 bases each). This CDR3 is built from 15 residues. V lost 5 bases, J lost 6 bases, and 18 bases lay in between. The germline CDR1 and CDR2 sequences are SGHAT and FQNNGV. CDR3 nucleotides: TGTGCCAGCAGCCAGGACGCCTCGGGACGTGATACGCAGTATTTT. It is translated as CASSQDASGRDTQYF.

V is TRBV7-2 and J is TRBJ1-1; maybe TRBD1 (6 bases). This CDR3 spans 14 amino acids. V lost 3 bases and J 7 bases, leaving 15 bases between the germline ends. CDR1 and CDR2 from the germline V gene are SGHTA and FQGNSA. CDR3 nucleotide sequence: TGTGCCAGCAGCTTTGACAGGAGACCCGATGAAGCTTTCTTT. Its protein is CASSFDRRPDEAFF.

This clone appeared a few times. CDR3 loop: CASSSGQGYGNQPQHF. CDR3 coding DNA: TGTGCCAGCAGCTCGGGACAGGGTTACGGCAATCAGCCCCAGCATTTT. The chain uses TRBV7-2 and TRBJ1-5; 9 nucleotides line up with TRBD1. The J segment lost 2 bases and the V segment lost 4 bases, leaving 6 bases of the junction unmatched. The CDR3 extends over 16 amino acids. Per germline, CDR1 SGHTA and CDR2 FQGNSA.

This clone was seen only once. The CDR3 loop reads CASRRDRVSEQYF. The CDR3 region has the DNA TGTGCCAGCAGACGGGACAGGGTATCCGAGCAGTACTTC. V and J are TRBV6-5 and TRBJ2-7; 9 bases agree with TRBD1. V was pared by 6 bases and J by 6 bases, with 6 bases of the junction left unmatched. CDR3 length equals 13 residues. From germline, CDR1 is MNHEY and CDR2 SVGAGI.

The rearrangement uses TRBV5-1 and TRBJ2-7; the D gene is possibly TRBD1 (6 bases). CDR1 and CDR2 (germline): SGHRS, YFSETQ. V was clipped by 0 bases and J by 0 bases, with 10 bases between them. The CDR3 sequence is 15 residues long. CDR3 residues: CASSLGQESSYEQYF. DNA of the CDR3: TGCGCCAGCAGCTTGGGACAGGAAAGCTCCTACGAGCAGTACTTC.

The rearrangement joins TRBV2 to TRBJ2-7, with D uncertain. The V end was cut by 6 bases, the J end by 7 bases, with 10 bases between. Germline V gene lookup returns CDR1 SNHLY and CDR2 FYNNEI. The CDR3 runs 11 residues. The CDR3 DNA reads as TGTGCCAGCAGGGTCTCCGTAGAGCAGTACTTC. Its translation: CASRVSVEQYF. Full variable domain (missing parts from reference TRBV2 and TRBJ2-7): EPEVTQTPSHQVTQMGQEVILRCVPISNHLYFYWYRQILGQKVEFLVSFYNNEISEKSEIFDDQFSVERPDGSNFTLKIRSTKLEDSAMYFCASRVSVEQYFGPGTRLTVT.

CDR3 nucleotide sequence: TGTGCCAGCCAACCCCAGGGGACCTATGGCTACACCTTC. Amino acids: CASQPQGTYGYTF. The J gene is TRBJ1-2, the V gene TRBV18, with D possibly being TRBD1 (6 bases). Trimming took off 8 bases at V and 4 bases at J, with 14 bases between the two ends. The CDR3 spans 13 residues. CDR1 and CDR2 from the germline V gene are KGHSH and LQKENI.

This chain links TRBV11-3 with TRBJ2-1; the D gene could be TRBD1 or TRBD2 (5 bases each). Germline CDR1 and CDR2: SGHNT and YENEEA. Deletions cut 5 bases from V and 3 bases from J, with 17 bases between. CDR3 length: 16 amino acids. CDR3 sequence (DNA): TGTGCCAGCAGCCGAAGGGGTGACGGGAACTACAATGAGCAGTTCTTC. This encodes CASSRRGDGNYNEQFF.

The chain uses TRBV7-9 and TRBJ1-1, with D uncertain. Looked up from germline, CDR1 is SEHNR and CDR2 is FQNEAQ (reference sequence). CDR3 length: 11 amino acids. V was clipped by 5 bases and J by 6 bases, with 7 bases between them. The CDR3 DNA follows: TGTGCCAGCAGCATAACAGCTGAAGCTTTCTTT. It translates to CASSITAEAFF.

This chain links TRBV28 with TRBJ2-3; unclear D gene. Germline CDR1 MDHEN, CDR2 SYDVKM. The CDR3 runs 11 residues. Trimming left V 3 bases short and J 6 bases short, with 4 bases between. The CDR3 protein is CASSFRDTQYF. CDR3 nucleotides: TGTGCCAGCAGTTTTCGGGATACGCAGTATTTT.

The chain couples TRBV12-3 or TRBV12-4 to TRBJ1-3; no firm D call. The CDR3 covers 13 residues. V lost 11 bases, J lost 0 bases, and 11 bases lay in between. The chain's CDR3 is CAGRGSSGNTIYF. The CDR3 coding sequence is TGTGCCGGCCGTGGGAGCTCTGGAAACACCATATATTTT.

The chain couples TRBV24-1 to TRBJ2-3; D possibly uses TRBD1 or TRBD2 (5 bases each). V lost 4 bases, J lost 13 bases, and 11 bases lay in between. In germline, CDR1 is KGHDR, CDR2 SFDVKD. The CDR3 is made up of 11 amino acids. The CDR3 reads CATSDRDLEYF. The CDR3 coding sequence is TGTGCCACCAGTGACAGGGACCTAGAGTATTTT.

The chain links TRBV18 to TRBJ2-7; tentatively, D is TRBD1 (6 bases). With 2 bases removed from V and 2 bases from J, the gap between germline ends came to 13 bases. CDR3 length: 15 amino acids. Germline-derived CDR1 and CDR2 are KGHSH and LQKENI. The CDR3 reads CASSPYRDTPYEQYF. The CDR3 region has the DNA TGTGCCAGCTCACCATATCGGGACACCCCCTACGAGCAGTACTTC.